What follows is one T cell receptor (beta chain) and its context. TCRdb reanalysed the RT-PCR reads using MiXCR and keeps one entry per CDR3 protein. This sample has hundreds of thousands of distinct CDR3 sequences, with 25% found just once. V lost 0 bases and J lost 0, with 9 bases in between. The CDR3 loop spans 16 amino acids. The germline gives CDR1 SGHTA, CDR2 FQGNSA. The sample belongs to a study of response to subunit inactivated influenza vaccine. The sequence was collected from a middle-aged man who received an inactivated influenza vaccine. The material was CD4+ T cells sorted from PBMCs, obtained roughly 5 days after vaccination. The chain recombines TRBV7-2 with TRBJ2-1; maybe TRBD2 (5 bases). The chain's CDR3 is CASSLAPSPSYNEQFF. CDR3 sequence (DNA): TGTGCCAGCAGCTTAGCGCCTAGCCCCTCCTACAATGAGCAGTTCTTC.